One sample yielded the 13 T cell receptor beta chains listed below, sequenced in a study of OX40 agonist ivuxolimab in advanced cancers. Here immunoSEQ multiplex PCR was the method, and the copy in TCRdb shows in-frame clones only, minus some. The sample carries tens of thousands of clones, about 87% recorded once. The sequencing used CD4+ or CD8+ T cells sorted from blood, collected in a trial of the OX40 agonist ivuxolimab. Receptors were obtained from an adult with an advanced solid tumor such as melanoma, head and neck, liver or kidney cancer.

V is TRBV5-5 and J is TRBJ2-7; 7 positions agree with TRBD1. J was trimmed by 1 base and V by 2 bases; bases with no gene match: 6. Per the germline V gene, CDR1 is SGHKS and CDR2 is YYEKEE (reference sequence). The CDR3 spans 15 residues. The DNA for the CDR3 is TGTGCCAGCAGCTTCTCCGGGACAGTATCCTACGAGCAGTACTTC. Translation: CASSFSGTVSYEQYF.

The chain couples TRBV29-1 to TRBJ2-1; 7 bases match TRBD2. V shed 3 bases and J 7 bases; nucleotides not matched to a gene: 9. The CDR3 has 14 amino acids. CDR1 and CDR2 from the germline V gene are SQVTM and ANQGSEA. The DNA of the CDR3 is TGCAGCGTTGAGGGCGGGAGTGTCGGGAATGAGCAGTTCTTC. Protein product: CSVEGGSVGNEQFF.

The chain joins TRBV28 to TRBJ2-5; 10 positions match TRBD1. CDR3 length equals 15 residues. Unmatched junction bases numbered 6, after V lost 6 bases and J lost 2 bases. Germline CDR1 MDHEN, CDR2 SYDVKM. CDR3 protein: CASSYDRGRQETQYF. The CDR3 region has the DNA TGTGCCAGCAGCTATGACAGGGGGCGGCAAGAGACCCAGTACTTC.

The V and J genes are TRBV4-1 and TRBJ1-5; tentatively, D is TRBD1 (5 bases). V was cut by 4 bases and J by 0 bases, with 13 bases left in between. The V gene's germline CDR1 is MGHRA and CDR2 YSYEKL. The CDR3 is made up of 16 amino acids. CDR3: CASSPRVGFSNQPQHF. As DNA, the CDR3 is TGCGCCAGCAGCCCCAGGGTAGGGTTTAGCAATCAGCCCCAGCATTTT.

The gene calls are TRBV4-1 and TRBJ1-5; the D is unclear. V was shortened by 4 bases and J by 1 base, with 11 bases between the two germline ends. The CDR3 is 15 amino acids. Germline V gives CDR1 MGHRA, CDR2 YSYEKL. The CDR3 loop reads CASSRITGSNQPQHF. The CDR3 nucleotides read TGCGCCAGCAGCCGGATCACGGGGAGCAATCAGCCCCAGCATTTT.

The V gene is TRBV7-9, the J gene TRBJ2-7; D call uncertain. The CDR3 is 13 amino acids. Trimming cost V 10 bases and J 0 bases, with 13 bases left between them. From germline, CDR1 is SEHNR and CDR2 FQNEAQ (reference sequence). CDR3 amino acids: CATDRDGSYEQYF. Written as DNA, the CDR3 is TGTGCCACCGACCGAGACGGCTCCTACGAGCAGTACTTC.

The CDR3 DNA follows: TGTGCCAGCAGTTTATCGGGTTATGCATCCCCTGAAGCTTTCTTT. Translating it yields CASSLSGYASPEAFF. The chain combines TRBV27 with TRBJ1-1; D not resolved. CDR1 MNHEY and CDR2 SMNVEV come from the germline V gene (reference sequence). Trimming shortened V by 0 bases and J by 6 bases, and 14 bases separated the two germline ends. CDR3 length: 15 amino acids.

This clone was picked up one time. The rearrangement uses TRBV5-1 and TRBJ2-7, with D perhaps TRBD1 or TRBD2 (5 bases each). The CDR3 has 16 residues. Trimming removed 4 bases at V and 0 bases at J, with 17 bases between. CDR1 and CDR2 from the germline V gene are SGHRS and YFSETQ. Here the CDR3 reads CASSPMGTGSSYEQYF. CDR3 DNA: TGCGCCAGCAGCCCGATGGGGACGGGCAGCTCCTACGAGCAGTACTTC.

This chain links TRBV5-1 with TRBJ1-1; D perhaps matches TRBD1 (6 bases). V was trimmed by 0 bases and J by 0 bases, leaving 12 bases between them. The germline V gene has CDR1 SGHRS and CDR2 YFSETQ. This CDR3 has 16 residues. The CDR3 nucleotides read TGCGCCAGCAGCTTGGAGGGCAGGGGAATGAACACTGAAGCTTTCTTT. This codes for CASSLEGRGMNTEAFF.

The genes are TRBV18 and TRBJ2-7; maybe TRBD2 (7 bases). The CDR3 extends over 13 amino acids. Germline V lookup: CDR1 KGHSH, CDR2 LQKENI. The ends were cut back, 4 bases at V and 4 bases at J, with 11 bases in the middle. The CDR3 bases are TGTGCCAGCTCACGGGGGGGCTGGTACGAGCAGTACTTC. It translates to CASSRGGWYEQYF.

CDR3 coding DNA: TGTGCCAGCAGCTTAACAGGGGGAACTTACGAGCAGTACTTC. It encodes CASSLTGGTYEQYF. This chain connects TRBV7-9 to TRBJ2-7; TRBD1 matches 8 bases. V dropped 2 bases and J dropped 4; count of bases not matched to a gene: 4. This CDR3 region has 14 residues. Germline lookup yields CDR1 SEHNR and CDR2 FQNEAQ (reference sequence).

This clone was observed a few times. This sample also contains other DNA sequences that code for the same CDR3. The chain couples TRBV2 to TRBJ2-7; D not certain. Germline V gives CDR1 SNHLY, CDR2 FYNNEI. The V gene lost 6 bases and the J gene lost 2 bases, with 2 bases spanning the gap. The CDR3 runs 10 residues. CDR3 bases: TGTGCCAGCAGGGCCTACGAGCAGTACTTC. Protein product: CASRAYEQYF. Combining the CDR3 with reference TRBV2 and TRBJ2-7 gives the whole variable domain EPEVTQTPSHQVTQMGQEVILRCVPISNHLYFYWYRQILGQKVEFLVSFYNNEISEKSEIFDDQFSVERPDGSNFTLKIRSTKLEDSAMYFCASRAYEQYFGPGTRLTVT.

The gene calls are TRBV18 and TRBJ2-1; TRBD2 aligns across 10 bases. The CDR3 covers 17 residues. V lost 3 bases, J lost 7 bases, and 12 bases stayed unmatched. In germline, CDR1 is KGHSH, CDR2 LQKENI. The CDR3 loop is CASSPGTSVSPYNEQFF. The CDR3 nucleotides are TGTGCCAGCTCACCTGGGACTAGCGTAAGCCCTTATAATGAGCAGTTCTTC.